One sample yielded the 19 T cell receptor beta chains listed below, sequenced in a study of T cell responses to AZD1222 COVID-19 vaccine. TCRdb's table, derived via immunoSEQ multiplex PCR, lists solely in-frame clones and lacks some. Seen here are 40,000 to 55,000 clones, around 80% observed once, and the top ten hold 3% to 4%. This specimen was peripheral blood, taken on day 0 of AZD1222 vaccination. These receptors were collected from an adult in good health.

This chain uses TRBV18 with TRBJ2-7; 7 nucleotides line up with TRBD1. Germline V gene data show CDR1 as KGHSH and CDR2 as LQKENI. Trimming cost V 1 base and J 0 bases; bases outside gene matches: 3. CDR3 length equals 15 residues. CDR3 nucleotide sequence: TGTGCCAGCTCACCACAGACAGGGATCTCCTACGAGCAGTACTTC. It encodes CASSPQTGISYEQYF.

The V and J genes are TRBV5-5 and TRBJ1-2; D unresolved. Germline values: CDR1 SGHKS, CDR2 YYEKEE (reference sequence). V shed 2 bases and J shed 3 bases, with 8 bases lying between them. This CDR3 contains 13 residues. CDR3 DNA sequence: TGTGCCAGCAGCTTCGAGCGGGACTATGGCTACACCTTC. It encodes CASSFERDYGYTF.

The rearrangement uses TRBV28 and TRBJ1-3, with D unresolved. CDR1 and CDR2 (germline): MDHEN, SYDVKM. Trimming removed 7 bases from V and 0 bases from J, with 10 bases in between. This CDR3 spans 14 amino acids. CDR3 sequence reads: CASTPDLSGNTIYF. In nucleotides, the CDR3 is TGTGCCAGCACCCCTGACCTCTCTGGAAACACCATATATTTT.

This clone is medium-sized. This chain connects TRBV5-6 to TRBJ2-5; D might be TRBD1 or TRBD2, each matching 5 bases. Deletions cut 3 bases from V and 8 bases from J, with 11 bases between. Germline V lookup: CDR1 SGHDT, CDR2 YYEEEE. This CDR3 has 12 amino acids. The CDR3 DNA reads as TGTGCCAGCAGCTCGTTGGGGGACACCCAGTACTTC. Translating gives CASSSLGDTQYF.

The chain has TRBV6-1 and TRBJ1-6; unclear D gene. Looked up from germline, CDR1 is MNHNS and CDR2 is SASEGT. V gave up 2 bases and J gave up 5 bases, with 7 bases separating them. This CDR3 has 14 amino acids. CDR3 loop: CASSEHVHNSPLHF. CDR3 in DNA: TGTGCCAGCAGTGAACACGTCCATAATTCACCCCTCCACTTT.

J is TRBJ1-1 and V is TRBV19; possible D gene TRBD1, 5 bases. Trimming took 7 bases from V and 1 from J, leaving 16 bases between them. Germline V gene lookup returns CDR1 LNHDA and CDR2 SQIVND (reference sequence). This CDR3 contains 15 residues. In DNA, the CDR3 is TGTGCCAGTAATAAGGGGAGGGCAGGGAACACTGAAGCTTTCTTT. Amino acids: CASNKGRAGNTEAFF. The full variable domain, rest sourced from reference TRBV19 and TRBJ1-1, is DGGITQSPKYLFRKEGQNVTLSCEQNLNHDAMYWYRQDPGQGLRLIYYSQIVNDFQKGDIAEGYSVSREKKESFPLTVTSAQKNPTAFYLCASNKGRAGNTEAFFGQGTRLTVV.

This rearrangement joins TRBV7-9 to TRBJ2-2; D is ambiguous. The germline gives CDR1 SEHNR, CDR2 FQNEAQ (reference sequence). Trimming took off 1 base at V and 7 bases at J, with 7 bases between the two ends. This CDR3 spans 13 amino acids. Here the CDR3 DNA reads TGTGCCAGCAGCTTAGAGGAGATCGGGGAGCTGTTTTTT. Its protein is CASSLEEIGELFF.

This clone was counted a single time. The chain is built from TRBV2 and TRBJ1-2, with no clear D. Germline loops: CDR1 SNHLY, CDR2 FYNNEI. V lost 0 bases and J 2 bases, leaving 13 bases between the germline ends. The CDR3 totals 16 residues. The CDR3, as DNA: TGTGCCAGCAGTGAAGCCACATTGGATTCGAACTATGGCTACACCTTC. This gives the protein CASSEATLDSNYGYTF.

This chain uses TRBV18 with TRBJ2-5, with TRBD2 as a possible D gene (5 bases). CDR1 and CDR2 (germline): KGHSH, LQKENI. The germline V and J ends were trimmed by 3 bases and 1 base, with 9 bases remaining between them. The CDR3 has 14 amino acids. CDR3 sequence: CASSPDSAQETQYF. DNA for the CDR3: TGTGCCAGCTCACCGGACTCCGCCCAAGAGACCCAGTACTTC.

J is TRBJ1-6 and V is TRBV19; D not resolved. This CDR3 contains 14 residues. V gave up 3 bases and J gave up 10 bases, with 13 bases separating them. Looked up from germline, CDR1 is LNHDA and CDR2 is SQIVND (reference sequence). The DNA for the CDR3 is TGTGCCAGTAGTATGAACGAGGGAGGCTCACCCCTCCACTTT. It specifies CASSMNEGGSPLHF.

The chain recombines TRBV19 with TRBJ1-1; a possible D gene is TRBD1 (6 bases). Germline V lookup: CDR1 LNHDA, CDR2 SQIVND (reference sequence). V was clipped by 3 bases and J by 4 bases, with 12 bases between them. The CDR3 loop spans 14 amino acids. The CDR3, as DNA: TGTGCCAGTAGTATCAAGGGGGGATCCACTGAAGCTTTCTTT. Protein sequence: CASSIKGGSTEAFF.

The chain recombines TRBV28 with TRBJ2-2, with a weak D call TRBD1 (5 bases). The ends were cut back, 2 bases at V and 4 bases at J, with 11 bases in the middle. The CDR3 runs to 15 residues. Germline V gene lookup returns CDR1 MDHEN and CDR2 SYDVKM. In DNA form, the CDR3 reads TGTGCCAGCAGTTTAGGGGCTCCGGGCACCGGGGAGCTGTTTTTT. This sequence encodes CASSLGAPGTGELFF.

This clone turned up a few times. The J gene is TRBJ2-1, the V gene TRBV19; maybe TRBD2 (6 bases). The CDR3 totals 15 residues. Per the germline V gene, CDR1 is LNHDA and CDR2 is SQIVND (reference sequence). Trimming cost V 9 bases and J 0 bases, with 15 bases left between them. CDR3 residues: CASVRDGSSYNEQFF. DNA for the CDR3: TGTGCCAGCGTCCGGGACGGGAGCTCCTACAATGAGCAGTTCTTC.

This clone has just one count. V gene TRBV28 combines with J gene TRBJ1-5; TRBD1 is a possible D gene (6 bases). From germline, CDR1 is MDHEN and CDR2 SYDVKM. Trimming took off 6 bases at V and 4 bases at J, with 13 bases between the two ends. The CDR3 length is 14 residues. CDR3 protein: CASSYDRNNQPQHF. In nucleotides, the CDR3 is TGTGCCAGCAGCTACGACAGGAATAATCAGCCCCAGCATTTT.

V gene TRBV21-1 combines with J gene TRBJ2-2. TRBV21-1 is shown as a pseudogene. The CDR3 loop spans 11 amino acids. CDR3 bases: TGTGCCAGCAGCAAGACCCAGGAGCTGTTTTTT. Protein sequence: CASSKTQELFF.

J is TRBJ2-7 and V is TRBV11-3; D not certain. This CDR3 has 14 residues. CDR1 is SGHNT, CDR2 YENEEA, per germline. V shed 5 bases and J shed 3 bases, with 14 bases lying between them. CDR3 sequence: CASSPPLFFYEQYF. The CDR3 DNA sequence: TGTGCCAGCAGCCCTCCCCTGTTCTTCTACGAGCAGTACTTC.

The chain uses TRBV19 and TRBJ1-4; no clear D gene. The CDR3 loop spans 12 amino acids. From germline, CDR1 is LNHDA and CDR2 SQIVND (reference sequence). V gave up 3 bases and J gave up 8 bases, with 7 bases separating them. The CDR3 sequence: CASSIGSEKLFF. As DNA, the CDR3 is TGTGCCAGTAGTATTGGCTCGGAAAAACTGTTTTTT.

This chain connects TRBV5-1 to TRBJ1-2; 8 positions agree with TRBD1. Germline loops: CDR1 SGHRS, CDR2 YFSETQ. V lost 4 bases, J lost 6 bases, and 5 bases stayed unmatched. The CDR3 contains 13 residues. Written as DNA, the CDR3 is TGCGCCAGCAGCACCGGACAGGGAGATGGCTACACCTTC. It specifies CASSTGQGDGYTF. The full variable domain, with the rest looked up from reference TRBV5-1 and TRBJ1-2, is KAGVTQTPRYLIKTRGQQVTLSCSPISGHRSVSWYQQTPGQGLQFLFEYFSETQRNKGNFPGRFSGRQFSNSRSEMNVSTLELGDSALYLCASSTGQGDGYTFGSGTRLTVV.

The chain joins TRBV20-1 to TRBJ1-1; D may be TRBD1 (6 bases). The CDR3 has 14 residues. CDR1 and CDR2 from the germline V gene are DFQATT and SNEGSKA (reference sequence). V was clipped by 3 bases and J by 2 bases, with 13 bases between them. The CDR3 loop reads CSASGNRVNTEAFF. The DNA of the CDR3 is TGCAGTGCTAGTGGGAACAGGGTAAACACTGAAGCTTTCTTT.